The 25 T cell receptor beta chains below were found in one sample sequenced in a study of cytomegalovirus exposure and HLA in healthy donors. The PCR used 60 Vbeta and 13 Jbeta primers. This table comes from immunoSEQ multiplex PCR, and its TCRdb copy is limited to in-frame clones, with some not included. The table records more than 120,000 clones, about four fifths of them present only once. The sample comprised PBMCs. Receptors originate from a male donor in good health and CMV-seronegative.

The chain employs TRBV7-2 and TRBJ2-1, with D hard to call. The germline V gene encodes CDR1 SGHTA and CDR2 FQGNSA. This CDR3 contains 11 residues. Trimming cost V 4 bases and J 6 bases, with 4 bases left between them. The CDR3 loop reads CASSSFNEQFF. The CDR3 nucleotides are TGTGCCAGCAGCTCGTTCAATGAGCAGTTCTTC.

This chain joins TRBV9 and TRBJ1-4, with TRBD1 matching over 7 bases. Looked up from germline, CDR1 is SGDLS and CDR2 is YYNGEE. Trimming removed 0 bases from V and 5 bases from J; junction bases left unmatched: 4. The CDR3 runs to 15 residues. CDR3 residues: CASSVAGQLNEKLFF. The CDR3 DNA reads TGTGCCAGCAGCGTAGCGGGACAGTTGAATGAAAAACTGTTTTTT.

The rearrangement joins TRBV7-8 to TRBJ2-5, with D maybe TRBD1 (6 bases). The closer fit of TRBJ2-7 to the DNA end suggests the J call may be wrong. Germline V gives CDR1 SGHVS, CDR2 FQNEAQ. The length of the CDR3 is 15 residues. The DNA of the CDR3 is TGTGCCAGCACCCAGTCGACAGGAAACTCCTACGAGCAGTACTTC. This codes for CASTQSTGNSYEQYF.

This clone showed up just once. The chain is built from TRBV6-6 and TRBJ2-5, with D perhaps matching TRBD2 (6 bases). The ends were cut back, 7 bases at V and 4 bases at J, with 19 bases in the middle. CDR3 length: 15 residues. From germline, CDR1 is MNHNY and CDR2 SVGAGI (reference sequence). As DNA, the CDR3 is TGTGCCAGCAAAATACCCCAGGGAGGAGGAGAGACCCAGTACTTC. Amino acids: CASKIPQGGGETQYF.

This chain joins TRBV9 and TRBJ1-1; 8 nucleotides line up with TRBD1. J lost 5 bases, V lost 5 bases, and 5 bases had no gene match. Per germline, CDR1 SGDLS and CDR2 YYNGEE. CDR3 length equals 13 residues. CDR3 protein: CASSGQGKTEAFF. CDR3 nucleotide sequence: TGTGCCAGCAGTGGACAGGGTAAAACTGAAGCTTTCTTT.

V is TRBV2 and J is TRBJ1-2; 9 nucleotides match TRBD1. The CDR3 sequence is 16 residues long. Germline-derived CDR1 and CDR2 are SNHLY and FYNNEI. CDR3 region: CARHEPPGQGINGYTF. In nucleotides, the CDR3 is TGTGCACGACACGAGCCCCCGGGACAGGGCATTAATGGCTACACCTTC. Based on the CDR3 plus reference TRBV2 and TRBJ1-2, the full variable domain is EPEVTQTPSHQVTQMGQEVILRCVPISNHLYFYWYRQILGQKVEFLVSFYNNEISEKSEIFDDQFSVERPDGSNFTLKIRSTKLEDSAMYFCARHEPPGQGINGYTFGSGTRLTVV.

V gene TRBV4-1 combines with J gene TRBJ2-5; 10 nucleotides match TRBD1. With V trimmed by 1 base and J by 4 bases, 9 bases remained unmatched. The CDR3 covers 17 residues. The germline V gene has CDR1 MGHRA and CDR2 YSYEKL. The CDR3 sequence: CASSQGGGTGVSETQYF. The CDR3 region has the DNA TGCGCCAGCAGCCAAGGGGGCGGGACAGGGGTATCAGAGACCCAGTACTTC.

This chain links TRBV7-8 with TRBJ2-1, with a weak D call TRBD1 (6 bases). Germline CDR1 SGHVS, CDR2 FQNEAQ. The germline V and J ends were trimmed by 0 bases and 3 bases, with 15 bases remaining between them. CDR3 length equals 17 residues. CDR3 region: CASSLASRGTYYNEQFF. CDR3 DNA: TGTGCCAGCAGCTTAGCGTCCAGGGGAACATACTACAATGAGCAGTTCTTC.

The chain carries TRBV19 and TRBJ2-1; no firm D call. The V gene lost 4 bases and the J gene lost 7 bases, with 14 bases spanning the gap. Germline CDR1 LNHDA, CDR2 SQIVND (reference sequence). CDR3 length equals 14 residues. The CDR3 reads CASSTLLAFNEQFF. The CDR3 DNA reads as TGTGCCAGTAGTACCCTTTTAGCTTTTAATGAGCAGTTCTTC. The complete variable domain, with remaining parts taken from reference TRBV19 and TRBJ2-1, reads DGGITQSPKYLFRKEGQNVTLSCEQNLNHDAMYWYRQDPGQGLRLIYYSQIVNDFQKGDIAEGYSVSREKKESFPLTVTSAQKNPTAFYLCASSTLLAFNEQFFGPGTRLTVL.

This chain uses TRBV30 with TRBJ2-6; 7 nucleotides match TRBD2. V was pared by 0 bases and J by 0 bases, with 11 bases of the junction left unmatched. Germline CDR1 GTSNPN, CDR2 SVGIG (reference sequence). This CDR3 contains 19 residues. Written as DNA, the CDR3 is TGTGCCTGGAGTGTATATACATGGGGGGGGACCTCTGGGGCCAACGTCCTGACTTTC. Protein sequence: CAWSVYTWGGTSGANVLTF.

The chain joins TRBV30 to TRBJ1-1; D call uncertain. Germline V lookup: CDR1 GTSNPN, CDR2 SVGIG (reference sequence). The V end lost 2 bases, the J end lost 1 base, and 8 bases lay between the germline ends. The CDR3 spans 13 residues. Here the CDR3 reads CAWSYGGNTEAFF. The CDR3 DNA reads as TGTGCCTGGAGTTATGGAGGGAACACTGAAGCTTTCTTT.

The chain carries TRBV27 and TRBJ2-3; 8 nucleotides line up with TRBD2. J lost 6 bases, V lost 8 bases, and 10 bases had no gene match. The CDR3 contains 14 residues. Per the germline V gene, CDR1 is MNHEY and CDR2 is SMNVEV (reference sequence). Here the CDR3 reads CASDPSGLGDTQYF. In DNA form, the CDR3 reads TGTGCCAGCGACCCTAGCGGGCTTGGGGATACGCAGTATTTT.

This chain uses TRBV7-8 with TRBJ2-7, with unresolved D. The length of the CDR3 is 12 residues. The V gene lost 5 bases and the J gene lost 2 bases, with 7 bases spanning the gap. CDR1 SGHVS and CDR2 FQNEAQ come from the germline V gene. Written as DNA, the CDR3 is TGTGCCAGCAGCCCCTATGCCTACGAGCAGTACTTC. Its translation: CASSPYAYEQYF.

This clone appeared once. V gene TRBV19 combines with J gene TRBJ2-7; 11 bases are shared with TRBD2. Germline values: CDR1 LNHDA, CDR2 SQIVND (reference sequence). The V gene end was trimmed by 6 bases and the J gene end by 0 bases; junction bases not matched to a gene: 7. The CDR3 has 16 amino acids. CDR3 sequence reads: CASRRTSGHSSYEQYF. As DNA, the CDR3 is TGTGCCAGTAGAAGGACTAGCGGGCACAGCTCCTACGAGCAGTACTTC. The full variable domain, in which reference TRBV19 and TRBJ2-7 provide the parts outside the CDR3, is DGGITQSPKYLFRKEGQNVTLSCEQNLNHDAMYWYRQDPGQGLRLIYYSQIVNDFQKGDIAEGYSVSREKKESFPLTVTSAQKNPTAFYLCASRRTSGHSSYEQYFGPGTRLTVT.

The V gene is TRBV7-2, the J gene TRBJ1-4, with D perhaps matching TRBD1 (5 bases). The V gene lost 5 bases and the J gene lost 8 bases, with 15 bases spanning the gap. In germline, CDR1 is SGHTA, CDR2 FQGNSA. CDR3 length: 14 residues. CDR3 bases: TGTGCCAGCAGCCCTACCCCAGGGTGGGAAAAACTGTTTTTT. Protein: CASSPTPGWEKLFF.

The chain couples TRBV6-5 to TRBJ2-1; weak D call: TRBD2 (6 bases). The germline V gene has CDR1 MNHEY and CDR2 SVGAGI. V was shortened by 5 bases and J by 6 bases, with 14 bases between the two germline ends. The CDR3 totals 14 residues. CDR3 amino acids: CASSTGTEINEQFF. Written as DNA, the CDR3 is TGTGCCAGCAGTACCGGGACTGAGATCAATGAGCAGTTCTTC.

The chain has TRBV10-1 and TRBJ2-7; maybe TRBD2 (6 bases). V was cut by 2 bases and J by 4 bases, with 9 bases left in between. CDR3 length: 13 amino acids. The germline CDR1 and CDR2 sequences are WNHNN and SYGVQD (reference sequence). The chain's CDR3 is CASSEVGGYEQYF. The CDR3 DNA is TGCGCCAGCAGTGAGGTGGGGGGTTACGAGCAGTACTTC.

This chain connects TRBV10-3 to TRBJ2-1; 10 nucleotides agree with TRBD2. The length of the CDR3 is 14 residues. From germline, CDR1 is ENHRY and CDR2 SYGVKD. Unmatched junction bases numbered 3, after V lost 3 bases and J lost 7 bases. The CDR3 spells CAISDRTSGNEQFF. The CDR3 nucleotides are TGTGCCATCAGTGACAGGACTAGCGGAAATGAGCAGTTCTTC.

This clone has only a few counts. The chain uses TRBV6-4 and TRBJ1-2; D unclear. Trimming removed 8 bases from V and 4 bases from J, with 8 bases in between. This CDR3 is built from 11 residues. CDR1 is MRHNA, CDR2 SNTAGT, per germline. CDR3 sequence: CASSEGYGYTF. Written as DNA, the CDR3 is TGTGCCAGCTCCGAGGGCTATGGCTACACCTTC.

CDR3 DNA: TGTGCCAGCAGTCCGGGAGGGGATAACACTGAAGCTTTCTTT. This codes for CASSPGGDNTEAFF. The chain recombines TRBV6-4 with TRBJ1-1, with D possibly being TRBD1 (5 bases). CDR1 is MRHNA and CDR2 is SNTAGT in the germline V gene. The CDR3 is 14 amino acids. V lost 5 bases and J 2 bases, leaving 12 bases between the germline ends.

The rearrangement links TRBV5-4 to TRBJ2-5; D is ambiguous. V was pared by 4 bases and J by 3 bases, with 13 bases between. Germline V CDR1 and CDR2: SGHNT, YYREEE (reference sequence). CDR3 length: 14 amino acids. CDR3 coding DNA: TGTGCCAGCAGCCCCAGCGTCAACAAAGAGACCCAGTACTTC. Its translation is CASSPSVNKETQYF.

This chain connects TRBV5-4 to TRBJ2-5; 8 bases line up with TRBD1. The length of the CDR3 is 15 residues. V lost 2 bases and J lost 6; bases outside the gene matches: 9. The V gene's germline CDR1 is SGHNT and CDR2 YYREEE (reference sequence). The CDR3 DNA sequence: TGTGCCAGCAGCTTTTCAGGGGGCGCTTGGCAGACCCAGTACTTC. This gives the protein CASSFSGGAWQTQYF.

J is TRBJ2-3 and V is TRBV11-2, with D hard to call. This CDR3 contains 12 residues. CDR1 is SGHAT, CDR2 FQNNGV, per germline. V was clipped by 8 bases and J by 1 base, with 7 bases between them. The CDR3 loop is CASQAGTDTQYF. CDR3 DNA sequence: TGTGCCAGCCAAGCTGGCACAGATACGCAGTATTTT.

The V and J genes are TRBV12-2 and TRBJ2-4; TRBD1 was called by the table and not checked on the DNA. TRBV12-2 is a pseudogene segment. The CDR3 length is 17 residues. CDR3 sequence (DNA): TGTGCAAGTCGCTGGCGTCTTGGGCCCCTAGCCAAAAACATTCAGTACTTC. Its protein is CASRWRLGPLAKNIQYF.

In this sample, this clone turned up once. J is TRBJ2-5 and V is TRBV29-1; TRBD2 might be the D (6 bases). The CDR3 length is 14 residues. Trimming took 7 bases from V and 2 from J, leaving 17 bases between them. CDR1 and CDR2 from the germline V gene are SQVTM and ANQGSEA. The CDR3 nucleotides read TGCAGCGGGGTGGGAGGATGGGGGCAAGAGACCCAGTACTTC. Its translation is CSGVGGWGQETQYF. Full variable domain (rest looked up from reference TRBV29-1 and TRBJ2-5): SAVISQKPSRDICQRGTSLTIQCQVDSQVTMMFWYRQQPGQSLTLIATANQGSEATYESGFVIDKFPISRPNLTFSTLTVSNMSPEDSSIYLCSGVGGWGQETQYFGPGTRLLVL.